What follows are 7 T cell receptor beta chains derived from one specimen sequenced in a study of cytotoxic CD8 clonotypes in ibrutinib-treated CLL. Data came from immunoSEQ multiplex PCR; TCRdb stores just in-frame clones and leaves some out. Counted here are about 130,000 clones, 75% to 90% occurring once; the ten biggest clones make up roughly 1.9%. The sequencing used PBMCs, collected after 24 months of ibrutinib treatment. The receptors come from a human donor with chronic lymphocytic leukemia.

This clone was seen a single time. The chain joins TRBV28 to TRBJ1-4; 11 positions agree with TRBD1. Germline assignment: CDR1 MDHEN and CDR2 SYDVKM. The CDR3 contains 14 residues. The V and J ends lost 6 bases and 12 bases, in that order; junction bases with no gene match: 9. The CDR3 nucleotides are TGTGCCAGCAGAGTAGGGACAGGGGGTAAAGAACTGTTTTTT. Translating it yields CASRVGTGGKELFF.

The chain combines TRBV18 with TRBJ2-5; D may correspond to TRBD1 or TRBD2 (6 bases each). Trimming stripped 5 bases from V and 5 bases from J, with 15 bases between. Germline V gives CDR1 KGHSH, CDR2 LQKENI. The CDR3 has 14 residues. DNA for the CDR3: TGTGCCAGCTCAGGGGGGCTACCCCCGGAGACCCAGTACTTC. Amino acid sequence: CASSGGLPPETQYF.

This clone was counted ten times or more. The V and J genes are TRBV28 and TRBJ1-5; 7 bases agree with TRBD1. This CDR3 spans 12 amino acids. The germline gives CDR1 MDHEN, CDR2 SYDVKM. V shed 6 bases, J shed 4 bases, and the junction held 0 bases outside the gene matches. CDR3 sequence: CASRDRNQPQHF. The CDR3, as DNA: TGTGCCAGCAGGGACAGGAATCAGCCCCAGCATTTT.

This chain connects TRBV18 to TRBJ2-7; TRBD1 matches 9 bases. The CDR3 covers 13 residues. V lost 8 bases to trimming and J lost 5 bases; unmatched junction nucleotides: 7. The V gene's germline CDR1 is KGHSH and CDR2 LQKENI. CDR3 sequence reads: CASAGDRENEQYF. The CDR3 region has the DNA TGTGCCAGCGCAGGGGACAGGGAAAACGAGCAGTACTTC.

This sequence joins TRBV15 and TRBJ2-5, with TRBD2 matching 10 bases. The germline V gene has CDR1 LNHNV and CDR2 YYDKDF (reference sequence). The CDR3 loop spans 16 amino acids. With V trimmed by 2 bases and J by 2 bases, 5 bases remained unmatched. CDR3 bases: TGTGCCACCAGCAGACCGGGACTAGCGTCGCAAGAGACCCAGTACTTC. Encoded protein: CATSRPGLASQETQYF.

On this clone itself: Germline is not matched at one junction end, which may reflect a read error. This chain's CDR3 is CASSVELAGVGGEQFF. For the CDR3, the DNA is TGTGCCAGCAGTGTAGAACTAGCTGGGGTAGGCGGTGAGCAGTTCTTC. The chain employs TRBV9 and TRBJ2-1, with TRBD2 as a possible D gene (6 bases). The germline V gene has CDR1 SGDLS and CDR2 YYNGEE. The CDR3 is made up of 16 amino acids.

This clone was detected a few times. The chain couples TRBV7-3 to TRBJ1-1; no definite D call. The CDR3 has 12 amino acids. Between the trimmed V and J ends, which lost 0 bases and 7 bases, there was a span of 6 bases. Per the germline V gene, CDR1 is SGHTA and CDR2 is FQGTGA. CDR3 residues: CASSLTLSEAFF. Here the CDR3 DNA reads TGTGCCAGCAGCTTAACATTGAGTGAAGCTTTCTTT.